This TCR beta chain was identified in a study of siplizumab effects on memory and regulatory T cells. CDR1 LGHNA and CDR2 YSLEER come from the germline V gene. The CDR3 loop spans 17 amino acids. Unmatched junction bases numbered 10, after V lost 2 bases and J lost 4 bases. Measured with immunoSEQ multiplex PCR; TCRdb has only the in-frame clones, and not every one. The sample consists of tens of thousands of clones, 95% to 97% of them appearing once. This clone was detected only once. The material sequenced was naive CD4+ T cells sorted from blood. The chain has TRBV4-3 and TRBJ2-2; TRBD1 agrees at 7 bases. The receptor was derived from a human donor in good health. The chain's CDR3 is CASSQKGRQGSTGELFF. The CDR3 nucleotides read TGCGCCAGCAGCCAAAAGGGTAGACAGGGTAGCACCGGGGAGCTGTTTTTT.